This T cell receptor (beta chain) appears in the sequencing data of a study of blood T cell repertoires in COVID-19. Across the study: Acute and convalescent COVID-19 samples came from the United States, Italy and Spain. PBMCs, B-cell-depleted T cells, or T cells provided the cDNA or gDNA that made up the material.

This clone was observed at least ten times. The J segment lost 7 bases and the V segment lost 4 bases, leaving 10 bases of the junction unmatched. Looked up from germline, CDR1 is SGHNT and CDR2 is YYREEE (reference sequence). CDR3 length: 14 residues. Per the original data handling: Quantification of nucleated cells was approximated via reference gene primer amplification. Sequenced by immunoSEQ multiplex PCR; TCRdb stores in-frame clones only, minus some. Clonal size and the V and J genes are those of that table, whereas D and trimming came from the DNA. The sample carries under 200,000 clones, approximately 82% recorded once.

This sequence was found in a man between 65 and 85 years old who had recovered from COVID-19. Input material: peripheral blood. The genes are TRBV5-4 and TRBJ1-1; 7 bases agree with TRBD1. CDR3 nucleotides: TGTGCCAGCAGCATCACAGGGGAAGGCAGTGAAGCTTTCTTT. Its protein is CASSITGEGSEAFF.